These 25 T cell receptor beta chains came from one sample sequenced in a study of CD8 T cells in ankylosing spondylitis. TCRdb used MiXCR to reprocess the 5' RACE reads, holding one entry per CDR3 protein. The sample yields hundreds of thousands of distinct CDR3 sequences, 10% to 15% seen once. Study-level findings and limits: For ankylosing spondylitis blood, a TCR beta motif of roughly 8 highly homologous variants appeared characteristic.

These TCRs' antigens remain unknown. The material sequenced was blood, either unsorted or a sorted T cell fraction (not recorded which). The origin of the receptors is a male donor with ankylosing spondylitis.

V is TRBV7-2 and J is TRBJ2-5, with 7 bases that match TRBD1. Trimming removed 5 bases from V and 5 bases from J; junction bases left unmatched: 11. This CDR3 region has 15 residues. Germline CDR1 is SGHTA and CDR2 is FQGNSA. CDR3 region: CASSPGQTTRETQYF. CDR3 coding DNA: TGTGCCAGCAGCCCGGGACAGACAACGAGGGAGACCCAGTACTTC.

The CDR3 DNA follows: TGTGCCAGCAGTGAAGTGAGCTTGGAGACCCAGTACTTC. Translated, it gives CASSEVSLETQYF. The chain has TRBV6-1 and TRBJ2-5; D uncertain. There are 13 residues in the CDR3. The V gene lost 1 base and the J gene lost 5 bases, with 8 bases spanning the gap. CDR1 and CDR2 (germline): MNHNS, SASEGT.

The gene calls are TRBV7-6 and TRBJ2-3; D not certain. This CDR3 has 14 residues. Germline values: CDR1 SGHVS, CDR2 FNYEAQ. Trimming shortened V by 4 bases and J by 1 base, and 9 bases separated the two germline ends. The CDR3 region has the DNA TGTGCCAGCAGCTCCCGGCGCCGCACAGATACGCAGTATTTT. Amino acids: CASSSRRRTDTQYF.

This clonotype was observed a few times. This chain connects TRBV6-1 to TRBJ2-5; D might be TRBD1 (6 bases). The CDR3 is 14 amino acids. CDR1 and CDR2 (germline): MNHNS, SASEGT. The V end was cut by 1 base, the J end by 2 bases, with 8 bases between. As DNA, the CDR3 is TGTGCCAGCAGTGAAGGAACAGGGCAAGAGACCCAGTACTTC. It translates to CASSEGTGQETQYF.

This clonotype was seen ten or more times. One junction end disagrees with the germline gene, perhaps due to a read error. The chain joins TRBV5-1 to TRBJ2-7, with TRBD2 matching over 11 bases. The CDR3 is 15 amino acids. Germline V gene lookup returns CDR1 SGHRS and CDR2 YFSETQ. CDR3 DNA sequence: TGTGCCAGCAGCTTAGTTACTAGCGGGAGTTACGAGCAGTACTTC. Its translation is CASSLVTSGSYEQYF.

This clonotype was counted ten times or more. The chain recombines TRBV7-2 with TRBJ2-1, with D hard to call. Germline values: CDR1 SGHTA, CDR2 FQGNSA. V lost 4 bases, J lost 0 bases, and 10 bases lay in between. There are 15 residues in the CDR3. As DNA, the CDR3 is TGTGCCAGCAGCTATACGCAGAGCTCCTACAATGAGCAGTTCTTC. It specifies CASSYTQSSYNEQFF.

There are a few counts of this clonotype. The rearrangement joins TRBV20-1 to TRBJ2-3; D is perhaps TRBD2 (6 bases). CDR3 length: 15 amino acids. Germline V gene lookup returns CDR1 DFQATT and CDR2 SNEGSKA (reference sequence). Trimming took off 6 bases at V and 5 bases at J, with 21 bases between the two ends. In nucleotides, the CDR3 is TGCAGTGCGCCACGACTAGAGGGGCCGGGAGATACGCAGTATTTT. Its translation: CSAPRLEGPGDTQYF.

This clonotype was observed a handful of times. V is TRBV6-5 and J is TRBJ2-5, with no clear D. V shed 2 bases and J shed 1 base, with 8 bases lying between them. Germline assignment: CDR1 MNHEY and CDR2 SVGAGI. The length of the CDR3 is 14 residues. CDR3 protein: CASSYDGFQETQYF. Here the CDR3 DNA reads TGTGCCAGCAGTTACGATGGGTTCCAAGAGACCCAGTACTTC.

The V and J genes are TRBV7-2 and TRBJ1-3, with TRBD1 as a possible D gene (5 bases). CDR3 length: 14 amino acids. Germline V gene sequence: CDR1 SGHTA, CDR2 FQGNSA. The ends were cut back, 4 bases at V and 2 bases at J, with 9 bases in the middle. The CDR3: CASSWSRAGNTIYF. The CDR3 DNA is TGTGCCAGCAGCTGGTCCAGGGCTGGAAACACCATATATTTT.

CDR3 amino acids: CATAPDRGRTYEQYF. CDR3 bases: TGTGCCACCGCCCCGGACAGGGGAAGGACCTACGAGCAGTACTTC. The rearrangement joins TRBV10-3 to TRBJ2-7; 9 bases match TRBD1. The CDR3 has 15 amino acids. Looked up from germline, CDR1 is ENHRY and CDR2 is SYGVKD. The trim removed 10 bases at V and 2 bases at J, leaving 12 bases unmatched.

This clonotype was seen more than once but under ten times. This chain joins TRBV20-1 and TRBJ1-1; D call uncertain. Looked up from germline, CDR1 is DFQATT and CDR2 is SNEGSKA (reference sequence). The CDR3 covers 12 residues. V was cut by 6 bases and J by 8 bases, with 16 bases left in between. The CDR3 loop reads CSAVPSRLEAFF. DNA for the CDR3: TGCAGTGCCGTACCCAGCAGGCTCGAAGCTTTCTTT.

V and J are TRBV20-1 and TRBJ1-3; D is unresolved. Germline CDR1 and CDR2: DFQATT and SNEGSKA (reference sequence). The V end lost 4 bases, the J end lost 7 bases, and 11 bases lay between the germline ends. The CDR3 runs to 12 residues. CDR3 amino acids: CSAKRLGNTIYF. In nucleotides, the CDR3 is TGCAGTGCTAAAAGACTCGGGAACACCATATATTTT.

The chain is built from TRBV20-1 and TRBJ2-1; 7 nucleotides align to TRBD1. This CDR3 contains 16 residues. Germline V gene lookup returns CDR1 DFQATT and CDR2 SNEGSKA (reference sequence). V trimming: 3 bases; J trimming: 6 bases; junction bases outside the gene matches: 14. CDR3 residues: CSARRPDRAEINEQFF. In DNA, the CDR3 is TGCAGTGCTAGGAGACCCGACAGGGCGGAGATCAATGAGCAGTTCTTC.

Only a few counts were recorded for this clonotype. The chain couples TRBV6-1 to TRBJ1-2, with a tentative D call TRBD1 (5 bases). From germline, CDR1 is MNHNS and CDR2 SASEGT. CDR3 length equals 15 residues. V was shortened by 5 bases and J by 4 bases, with 17 bases between the two germline ends. The CDR3, as DNA: TGTGCCAGCAGTCCCTACACCGGGACTGTCTATGGCTACACCTTC. Encoded protein: CASSPYTGTVYGYTF.

This clonotype has only a few counts. The genes are TRBV6-1 and TRBJ1-5, with D possibly being TRBD1 (5 bases). From germline, CDR1 is MNHNS and CDR2 SASEGT. Trimming left V 6 bases short and J 1 base short, with 13 bases between. This CDR3 contains 15 residues. For the CDR3, the DNA is TGTGCCAGCAGGTCATTAAGGGGAAGCAATCAGCCCCAGCATTTT. It codes for CASRSLRGSNQPQHF.

This clonotype turned up a few times. This chain uses TRBV7-2 with TRBJ1-2; maybe TRBD1 (5 bases). Germline V lookup: CDR1 SGHTA, CDR2 FQGNSA. This CDR3 has 16 residues. V was shortened by 5 bases and J by 4 bases, with 20 bases between the two germline ends. The chain's CDR3 is CASSPPGLRAGYGYTF. The CDR3 coding sequence is TGTGCCAGCAGCCCCCCGGGACTCCGGGCGGGCTATGGCTACACCTTC.

This clonotype was seen many times. The gene calls are TRBV6-6 and TRBJ2-7; maybe TRBD1 (7 bases). Germline CDR1 and CDR2: MNHNY and SVGAGI (reference sequence). The CDR3 is made up of 16 amino acids. V lost 3 bases and J 4 bases, leaving 19 bases between the germline ends. The CDR3 is CASSYSRAGGRYEQYF. The CDR3 DNA reads as TGTGCCAGCAGTTATTCACGGGCAGGGGGGAGATACGAGCAGTACTTC.

The rearrangement links TRBV10-3 to TRBJ2-1, with D possibly matching TRBD2 (7 bases). Germline CDR1 reads ENHRY; CDR2 reads SYGVKD. The CDR3 has 14 residues. V was shortened by 10 bases and J by 9 bases, with 22 bases between the two germline ends. The chain's CDR3 is CATGGLTSRVEQFF. CDR3 in DNA: TGTGCCACCGGGGGGCTCACTAGCAGGGTTGAGCAGTTCTTC.

There are a few counts of this clonotype. The rearrangement links TRBV28 to TRBJ2-7; 7 bases line up with TRBD2. Germline lookup yields CDR1 MDHEN and CDR2 SYDVKM. This CDR3 has 16 residues. The V gene end was trimmed by 5 bases and the J gene end by 2 bases; junction bases not matched to a gene: 12. CDR3 amino acids: CASSDRSGLQTYEQYF. In DNA, the CDR3 is TGTGCCAGCAGTGATAGGTCGGGACTACAAACCTACGAGCAGTACTTC.

V usage is TRBV6-2 or TRBV6-3 and J usage is TRBJ2-7, with a tentative D call TRBD1 (7 bases). Germline values: CDR1 MNHEY, CDR2 SVGEGT. The CDR3 runs to 14 residues. V shed 7 bases and J shed 4 bases, with 17 bases lying between them. CDR3 nucleotide sequence: TGTGCCAGCACGCGACCAGGGGGGCGGTACGAGCAGTACTTC. Amino acids: CASTRPGGRYEQYF.

Points on this clonotype: At one boundary the junction diverges from the germline segment, which might be a read error. CDR3 nucleotides: TGTGCCAGCGGCCCCGGGCGACACAGCGAGCACTTC. Its protein product is CASGPGRHSEHF. V and J are TRBV5-5 and TRBJ2-7; no firm D call. Germline V CDR1 and CDR2: SGHKS, YYEKEE (reference sequence). This CDR3 is 12 amino acids long.

A few counts support this clonotype. This chain joins TRBV7-2 and TRBJ1-1, with a possible D match to TRBD1 (5 bases). The CDR3 has 15 residues. With 5 bases removed from V and 0 bases from J, the gap between germline ends came to 13 bases. Germline assignment: CDR1 SGHTA and CDR2 FQGNSA. DNA for the CDR3: TGTGCCAGCAGCCCGCGACAGCATCTGAACACTGAAGCTTTCTTT. It translates to CASSPRQHLNTEAFF.

V is TRBV2 and J is TRBJ2-7; D is perhaps TRBD1 (5 bases). V shed 7 bases and J shed 0 bases, with 10 bases lying between them. Germline V gives CDR1 SNHLY, CDR2 FYNNEI. The CDR3 consists of 13 residues. The CDR3 DNA follows: TGTGCCAGCATCAGACAGAGCTCCTACGAGCAGTACTTC. Protein sequence: CASIRQSSYEQYF.

This clonotype was found many times. The chain employs TRBV12-3 or TRBV12-4 and TRBJ1-1; 10 nucleotides agree with TRBD1. This CDR3 region has 13 residues. J was trimmed by 8 bases and V by 3 bases; bases with no gene match: 3. The CDR3 DNA is TGTGCCAGCAGTTTTTGGACAGGGGGAGAAGCTTTCTTT. It specifies CASSFWTGGEAFF.

This clonotype was seen only a few times. The chain links TRBV5-1 to TRBJ1-4, with 8 bases that match TRBD1. This CDR3 has 14 amino acids. V shed 4 bases, J shed 6 bases, and the junction held 5 bases outside the gene matches. Germline CDR1 reads SGHRS; CDR2 reads YFSETQ. This chain's CDR3 is CASSPRGPDEKLFF. CDR3 nucleotide sequence: TGCGCCAGCAGCCCCAGGGGGCCAGATGAAAAACTGTTTTTT. Variable domain in full (rest from reference TRBV5-1 and TRBJ1-4): KAGVTQTPRYLIKTRGQQVTLSCSPISGHRSVSWYQQTPGQGLQFLFEYFSETQRNKGNFPGRFSGRQFSNSRSEMNVSTLELGDSALYLCASSPRGPDEKLFFGSGTQLSVL.